The 28 T cell receptor beta chains listed next were all sequenced from one sample in a study of beta chain features in type 1 diabetes. All of the isolated RNA was reverse transcribed, so expressed TCRB transcripts were sequenced. TCRdb's table, derived via immunoSEQ multiplex PCR, lists solely in-frame clones and lacks some. The table shows roughly 160,000 clones, with roughly 8% occurring only once. The antigens of these receptors remain unknown. Study-level findings and limits: All four CD4+ subsets of Type 1 diabetes patients contained TCRB CDR3s that were moderately but significantly shorter.

Sequenced sample: central memory CD4+ T cells from blood. The source of these receptors is a young man with type 1 diabetes.

This chain connects TRBV7-2 to TRBJ2-1, with TRBD1 identical over 7 bases. CDR3 size: 16 residues. From germline, CDR1 is SGHTA and CDR2 FQGNSA. The V segment lost 5 bases and the J segment 3 bases; nucleotides outside the gene matches: 10. The DNA for the CDR3 is TGTGCCAGCAGCCCGACAAACAGGGGTAGCTACAATGAGCAGTTCTTC. This codes for CASSPTNRGSYNEQFF.

This chain connects TRBV30 to TRBJ2-1; TRBD2 agrees at 10 bases. The CDR3 runs to 15 residues. Germline assignment: CDR1 GTSNPN and CDR2 SVGIG (reference sequence). V was pared by 0 bases and J by 6 bases, with 5 bases of the junction left unmatched. DNA for the CDR3: TGTGCCTGGAGTGTGGTAGCGGGAGGACCCAATGAGCAGTTCTTC. It translates to CAWSVVAGGPNEQFF.

This clone was observed a few times. The chain carries TRBV14 and TRBJ2-3, with a tentative D call TRBD2 (5 bases). Per the germline V gene, CDR1 is SGHDN and CDR2 is FVKESK. The CDR3 spans 13 residues. Trimming shortened V by 1 base and J by 5 bases, and 7 bases separated the two germline ends. CDR3: CASSQVREDTQYF. The DNA of the CDR3 is TGTGCCAGCAGCCAAGTGAGGGAAGATACGCAGTATTTT.

The chain employs TRBV15 and TRBJ2-6; 7 nucleotides match TRBD1. Trimming took 5 bases from V and 4 from J; bases not matched to a gene: 5. Germline V gene sequence: CDR1 LNHNV, CDR2 YYDKDF (reference sequence). The CDR3 is made up of 15 amino acids. The CDR3: CATSLTGSGANVLTF. Written as DNA, the CDR3 is TGTGCCACCAGCCTGACAGGGTCCGGGGCCAACGTCCTGACTTTC. Using reference TRBV15 and TRBJ2-6 for the parts outside the CDR3, the full variable domain is DAMVIQNPRYQVTQFGKPVTLSCSQTLNHNVMYWYQQKSSQAPKLLFHYYDKDFNNEADTPDNFQSRRPNTSFCFLDIRSPGLGDTAMYLCATSLTGSGANVLTFGAGSRLTVL.

V and J are TRBV9 and TRBJ1-5; 7 bases map to TRBD1. Germline V gives CDR1 SGDLS, CDR2 YYNGEE. There are 14 residues in the CDR3. With V trimmed by 4 bases and J by 4 bases, 5 bases remained unmatched. The CDR3 protein is CASSPVRGNQPQHF. The CDR3 nucleotides read TGTGCCAGCAGCCCGGTCAGGGGGAATCAGCCCCAGCATTTT.

The sample holds a few counts of this clone. The chain couples TRBV5-1 to TRBJ2-3; 12 nucleotides line up with TRBD2. The junction had 4 bases not matched to a gene; V was cut back by 2 bases and J by 0 bases. Germline CDR1 reads SGHRS; CDR2 reads YFSETQ. The CDR3 sequence is 17 residues long. The CDR3 nucleotides are TGCGCCAGCAGCTTCGGGACTAGCGGGTCTAGCACAGATACGCAGTATTTT. Translated, it gives CASSFGTSGSSTDTQYF.

Points on this clone: Distinct nucleotide sequences in the sample also encode this CDR3. V is TRBV28 and J is TRBJ1-2; perhaps TRBD1 as D (5 bases). V was clipped by 3 bases and J by 4 bases, with 9 bases between them. This CDR3 spans 13 amino acids. CDR1 and CDR2 from the germline V gene are MDHEN and SYDVKM. The chain's CDR3 is CASSLGQGYGYTF. The CDR3 DNA reads as TGTGCCAGCAGTTTGGGCCAGGGCTATGGCTACACCTTC.

The sample holds many counts of this clone. The chain has TRBV29-1 and TRBJ2-7; maybe TRBD2 (5 bases). Germline CDR1 and CDR2: SQVTM and ANQGSEA. The V end was cut by 1 base, the J end by 2 bases, with 9 bases between. The CDR3 has 13 amino acids. This chain's CDR3 is CSVEGYGAYEQYF. The CDR3 DNA reads TGCAGCGTTGAAGGGTACGGGGCCTACGAGCAGTACTTC.

The gene calls are TRBV28 and TRBJ2-5; 9 bases map to TRBD1. The CDR3 covers 14 residues. The V segment lost 6 bases and the J segment 5 bases; nucleotides outside the gene matches: 7. The V gene's germline CDR1 is MDHEN and CDR2 SYDVKM. The CDR3 sequence is CASRVDRGPETQYF. The CDR3 nucleotides read TGTGCCAGCAGGGTGGACAGGGGCCCGGAGACCCAGTACTTC.

This clone was counted between two and nine times. V usage is TRBV7-9 and J usage is TRBJ1-1; D unclear. Trimming stripped 0 bases from V and 7 bases from J, with 15 bases between. The CDR3 is 15 residues long. Germline assignment: CDR1 SEHNR and CDR2 FQNEAQ (reference sequence). In DNA form, the CDR3 reads TGTGCCAGCAGCTTAGCGAGGTCGGTGGGGAGTGAAGCTTTCTTT. Its translation: CASSLARSVGSEAFF.

This clone was seen more than once but under ten times. V and J are TRBV18 and TRBJ2-2, with D maybe TRBD2 (6 bases). Germline assignment: CDR1 KGHSH and CDR2 LQKENI. Trimming pared 3 bases from V and 5 bases from J, leaving 13 bases between. The CDR3 runs to 15 residues. The CDR3 is CASSPLGGETGELFF. The CDR3 DNA is TGTGCCAGCTCACCCCTCGGAGGGGAGACCGGGGAGCTGTTTTTT.

V is TRBV4-3 and J is TRBJ1-3; D is ambiguous. From germline, CDR1 is LGHNA and CDR2 YSLEER. The length of the CDR3 is 15 residues. The V end was cut by 2 bases, the J end by 4 bases, with 12 bases between. The CDR3 sequence: CASSQWQEEGNTIYF. DNA of the CDR3: TGCGCCAGCAGCCAATGGCAGGAGGAAGGAAACACCATATATTTT.

The chain has TRBV7-2 and TRBJ1-5; tentative D call: TRBD1 (6 bases). The CDR3 consists of 14 residues. V gave up 6 bases and J gave up 5 bases, with 14 bases separating them. Germline V gene sequence: CDR1 SGHTA, CDR2 FQGNSA. The CDR3 sequence is CASRIGGGHQPQHF. DNA for the CDR3: TGTGCCAGCAGAATAGGGGGGGGTCATCAGCCCCAGCATTTT.

This rearrangement joins TRBV9 to TRBJ1-1; D perhaps matches TRBD1 (6 bases). The V end lost 5 bases, the J end lost 1 base, and 9 bases lay between the germline ends. This CDR3 region has 13 residues. Germline V gene lookup returns CDR1 SGDLS and CDR2 YYNGEE. CDR3: CASSQGPNTEAFF. CDR3 nucleotide sequence: TGTGCCAGCAGTCAGGGGCCGAACACTGAAGCTTTCTTT.

This clone was found a few times. V gene TRBV10-3 combines with J gene TRBJ2-1; D might be TRBD1 (6 bases). Germline-derived CDR1 and CDR2 are ENHRY and SYGVKD. V dropped 10 bases and J dropped 9 bases, with 25 bases sitting between them. The CDR3 covers 15 residues. The CDR3 spells CATEGTMQGSSEQFF. The CDR3 nucleotides are TGTGCCACAGAAGGGACAATGCAGGGGAGCAGTGAGCAGTTCTTC.

This clone has more than one count but fewer than ten. The V call is TRBV7-8, the J call TRBJ2-5; 8 bases align to TRBD2. The CDR3 has 14 amino acids. CDR1 is SGHVS, CDR2 FQNEAQ, per germline. V was clipped by 1 base and J by 7 bases; unmatched bases: 5. CDR3 nucleotide sequence: TGTGCCAGCAGCTTAGGCGGGGGGATGGGGACCCAGTACTTC. This codes for CASSLGGGMGTQYF.

The rearrangement joins TRBV29-1 to TRBJ1-1; TRBD1 matches at 7 bases. Germline values: CDR1 SQVTM, CDR2 ANQGSEA. V shed 7 bases and J 6 bases; nucleotides not matched to a gene: 11. CDR3 size: 13 residues. CDR3 sequence: CSARQGILAEAFF. The CDR3 DNA reads as TGCAGCGCTCGACAGGGTATTTTGGCTGAAGCTTTCTTT.

This clone was seen a handful of times. The CDR3 region is CASRGWEAENIQYF. In DNA, the CDR3 is TGCGCCAGCCGCGGGTGGGAGGCCGAAAACATTCAGTACTTC. The chain employs TRBV4-1 and TRBJ2-4, with D possibly TRBD2 on 6 matching bases. Germline V gene lookup returns CDR1 MGHRA and CDR2 YSYEKL. V was cut by 8 bases and J by 5 bases, with 16 bases left in between. The CDR3 length is 14 residues.

This clone has just a few counts. V gene TRBV10-1 combines with J gene TRBJ2-1; weak D call: TRBD1 (6 bases). This CDR3 contains 14 residues. Trimming pared 6 bases from V and 9 bases from J, leaving 18 bases between. The V gene's germline CDR1 is WNHNN and CDR2 SYGVQD (reference sequence). CDR3 in amino acids: CASSRARGSGEQFF. As DNA, the CDR3 is TGCGCCAGCAGCCGAGCTAGGGGGTCCGGTGAGCAGTTCTTC.

This clone was counted only a few times. Written as DNA, the CDR3 is TGCAGTGCTGCCCGGTTCACTGAAGCTTTCTTT. Its protein is CSAARFTEAFF. V and J are TRBV20-1 and TRBJ1-1; D gene ambiguous. The CDR3 totals 11 residues. Trimming left V 5 bases short and J 4 bases short, with 8 bases between. Per germline, CDR1 DFQATT and CDR2 SNEGSKA (reference sequence).

The chain employs TRBV28 and TRBJ2-7, with 9 nucleotides matching TRBD2. Germline values: CDR1 MDHEN, CDR2 SYDVKM. The CDR3 is made up of 16 amino acids. Trimming removed 5 bases from V and 5 bases from J; junction bases left unmatched: 13. For the CDR3, the DNA is TGTGCCAGCAGTGGGGCGATAGCGGGAGACTTCCACGAGCAGTACTTC. Translated, it gives CASSGAIAGDFHEQYF.

This chain uses TRBV7-2 with TRBJ2-7; 7 positions match TRBD2. V lost 5 bases to trimming and J lost 0 bases; unmatched junction nucleotides: 4. This CDR3 has 14 amino acids. CDR1 SGHTA and CDR2 FQGNSA come from the germline V gene. This CDR3 is CASSPGLGSYEQYF. CDR3 DNA: TGTGCCAGCAGCCCAGGACTAGGCTCCTACGAGCAGTACTTC.

This clone showed up just a few times. V gene TRBV2 combines with J gene TRBJ1-5, with a weak D call TRBD1 (5 bases). CDR1 is SNHLY, CDR2 FYNNEI, per germline. The CDR3 has 15 residues. V lost 8 bases and J lost 6, with 20 bases in between. The CDR3 reads CASLSKGGVGQPQHF. The CDR3 DNA is TGTGCCAGCTTATCTAAGGGAGGGGTAGGTCAGCCCCAGCATTTT.

This clone was detected only a few times. V is TRBV5-1 and J is TRBJ2-7; 8 bases agree with TRBD1. Germline CDR1 and CDR2: SGHRS and YFSETQ. The CDR3 has 16 amino acids. V lost 3 bases, J lost 6 bases, and 14 bases stayed unmatched. The CDR3 nucleotides are TGCGCCAGCAGCTCCTCACAGAGGGCAGGGGGCGGCGAGCAGTACTTC. Its translation: CASSSSQRAGGGEQYF.

Of note for this clone: Its ends do not fully match the called genes, so a read error is possible. The chain joins TRBV2 to TRBJ2-1; D remains unclear. This CDR3 spans 13 amino acids. Germline values: CDR1 SNHLY, CDR2 FYNNEI. Written as DNA, the CDR3 is TGTGCCAGCAGTGGTAACCTCTACGATGAGCAGTTCTTC. It specifies CASSGNLYDEQFF.

This clone appeared a few times. The V and J genes are TRBV28 and TRBJ2-7, with D maybe TRBD1 (6 bases). Between the trimmed V and J ends, which lost 3 bases and 2 bases, there was a span of 14 bases. In germline, CDR1 is MDHEN, CDR2 SYDVKM. This CDR3 has 15 residues. CDR3 sequence reads: CASSLIYQGPYEQYF. CDR3 coding DNA: TGTGCCAGCAGTTTGATCTACCAGGGGCCCTACGAGCAGTACTTC.

The J gene is TRBJ1-5, the V gene TRBV2; 7 nucleotides agree with TRBD1. Germline assignment: CDR1 SNHLY and CDR2 FYNNEI. The junction had 2 bases not matched to a gene; V was cut back by 8 bases and J by 4 bases. The CDR3 contains 12 residues. CDR3 coding DNA: TGTGCCAGCTCGACAGGGAATCAGCCCCAGCATTTT. Its protein product is CASSTGNQPQHF. Drawing the rest from reference TRBV2 and TRBJ1-5, the complete variable domain is EPEVTQTPSHQVTQMGQEVILRCVPISNHLYFYWYRQILGQKVEFLVSFYNNEISEKSEIFDDQFSVERPDGSNFTLKIRSTKLEDSAMYFCASSTGNQPQHFGDGTRLSIL.

There are a few counts of this clone. This chain connects TRBV6-5 to TRBJ2-3; D may be TRBD1 (5 bases). V was pared by 2 bases and J by 4 bases, with 13 bases between. Germline CDR1 is MNHEY and CDR2 is SVGAGI. This CDR3 region has 15 residues. CDR3 nucleotide sequence: TGTGCCAGCAGTTACGGGGCATCTCCCCCAGATACGCAGTATTTT. Residues: CASSYGASPPDTQYF.